What follows describes a single T cell receptor (beta chain). This record belongs to a study of CD8+ T cells in alopecia areata. The CDR3 runs 13 residues. CDR1 and CDR2 from the germline V gene are SEHNR and FQNEAQ (reference sequence). Trimming pared 5 bases from V and 0 bases from J, leaving 8 bases between. Samples from alopecia areata patients were lesional scalp punch biopsies and peripheral blood. TCR sequencing used cDNA made by reverse transcription of extracted RNA. Assay: immunoSEQ multiplex PCR; the TCRdb copy retains only in-frame clones and omits some. Here the sample spans 75,000 to 100,000 clones, 41% being singletons.

V and J are TRBV7-9 and TRBJ2-7; unclear D gene. The receptor's source is a human donor with alopecia areata. What was sequenced was CD4+ T cells sorted from blood. DNA of the CDR3: TGTGCCAGCAGCGGTAAAGCCTCCTACGAGCAGTACTTC. As protein: CASSGKASYEQYF.